This T cell receptor beta chain was sequenced for a study of blood T cells in healthy people across ages. A J-beta primer mix and a sample-barcoded 5' primer were used in a second PCR of roughly 6 to 11 cycles. TCRdb re-called the 5' RACE reads through MiXCR, storing one row per CDR3 protein. This sample has 800,000 to 1,300,000 distinct CDR3 sequences, with around 25% found just once. Trimming cost V 1 base and J 5 bases, with 3 bases left between them. Germline V gene data show CDR1 as SGHTA and CDR2 as FQGNSA. This CDR3 comprises 12 residues. The data were also submitted as part of a second study, on T cells of mothers and their children.

V is TRBV7-2 and J is TRBJ1-3; D not certain. The specimen sequenced was blood. The clonotype comes from a girl aged 2 to 9 in good health. This CDR3 is CASSLDRNTIYF. The CDR3, as DNA: TGTGCCAGCAGCTTAGACAGAAACACCATATATTTT.